This T cell receptor (beta chain) was captured in a study of cytomegalovirus exposure and HLA in healthy donors (dated by TCRdb to about 2017). With respect to the entire study: A later analysis indicated that the roughly 130 validation repertoires were generated on the platform also employed for the approximately 700 repertoires of the first cohort. The study aimed to test whether cataloging public T cell receptors could reveal signatures of past pathogen exposure. Along with the roughly 610-subject first cohort, a separate validation cohort of 120 different subjects was used. To predict cytomegalovirus infection status, the study brought together high-throughput TCR immunosequencing, statistical association of individual TCRs with disease status, and machine learning. What the work shows at the level of the full study, not this receptor alone: Across donors, most TCR sequences were observed very rarely, whereas some public TCRs were present in many individuals. All 120 or so repertoires were used to score co-occurrence in the validation cohort in a later analysis, because that analysis had no HLA typing for the cohort. In vitro tests confirmed that a few of the cytomegalovirus-associated TCR beta chains recognize cytomegalovirus antigens. It was suggested by the authors that the approach could potentially be generalized to other disease states and immunological phenotypes. Of the cluster scores, about 94% were above 0 in a later analysis, which found that TCRs clustered in the first cohort also tended to co-occur in the 95 to 150 validation repertoires. In the study, about 150 TCR beta chains were listed as associated with cytomegalovirus. Cytomegalovirus status was reported to be diagnosed by the classifier with high specificity and sensitivity in both the original and validation cohorts.

Points on this clone: Its recognized antigen is unknown. Base qualities are not provided; no much larger clone lies one nucleotide away.

Separate from the approximately 670-subject first cohort, the validation cohort of around 130 subjects was the group to which the donors belonged. V gives up 7 bases and J gives up 2 bases, and the segment between their germline ends measures 18 bases. The germline V gene supplies CDR1 MDHEN and CDR2 SYDVKM. The CDR3 runs 15 amino acids, cysteine and phenylalanine included. The CDR3 DNA has 45 bases and is translated from base 1. The method was the immunoSEQ multiplex PCR assay. In the authors' own workflow: A statistical classification framework was built for diagnosing cytomegalovirus status from the catalog of TCR beta chain sequences. TCRdb stores this immuneACCESS table with in-frame sequences only. Part of the clones is absent; in the studies checked, under half of the shortfall reflects unresolved V genes, and no reason is known for the rest. V, J and clone size derive from that table, while D and trimming were established from the DNA sequence. The sample includes about 280,000 clones, with more than 75% observed a single time. The ten largest clones represent about 0.86% of the sample.

The TCR originated in a woman under 30 in good health and CMV-seronegative. Sequencing used PBMCs. This chain joins TRBV28 to TRBJ2-7; a tentative D match to TRBD2 spans 6 bases. In nucleotides, the sequence is TGTGCCAGCACCTCCGGGCCTAGCGAGACCTACGAGCAGTACTTC. The encoded protein is CASTSGPSETYEQYF. The CDR3 plus the reference TRBV28 and TRBJ2-7 genes for the other parts give the full variable domain: DVKVTQSSRYLVKRTGEKVFLECVQDMDHENMFWYRQDPGLGLRLIYFSYDVKMKEKGDIPEGYSVSREKKERFSLILESASTNQTSMYLCASTSGPSETYEQYFGPGTRLTVT.